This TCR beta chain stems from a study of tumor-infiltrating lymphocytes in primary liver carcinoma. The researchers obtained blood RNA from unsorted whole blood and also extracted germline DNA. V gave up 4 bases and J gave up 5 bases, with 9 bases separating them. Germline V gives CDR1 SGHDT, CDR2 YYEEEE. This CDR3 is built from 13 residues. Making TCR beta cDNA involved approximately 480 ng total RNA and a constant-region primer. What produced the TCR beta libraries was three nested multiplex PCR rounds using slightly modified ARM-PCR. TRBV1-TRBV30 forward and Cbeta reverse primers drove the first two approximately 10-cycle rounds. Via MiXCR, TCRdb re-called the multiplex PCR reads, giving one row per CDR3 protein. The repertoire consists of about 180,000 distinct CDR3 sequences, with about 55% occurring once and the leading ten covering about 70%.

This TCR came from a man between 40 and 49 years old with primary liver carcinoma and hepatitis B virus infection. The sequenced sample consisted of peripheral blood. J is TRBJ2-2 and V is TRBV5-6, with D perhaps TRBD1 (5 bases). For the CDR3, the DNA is TGTGCCAGCAGCGAGACAGTAACCGGGGAGCTGTTTTTT. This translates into CASSETVTGELFF.